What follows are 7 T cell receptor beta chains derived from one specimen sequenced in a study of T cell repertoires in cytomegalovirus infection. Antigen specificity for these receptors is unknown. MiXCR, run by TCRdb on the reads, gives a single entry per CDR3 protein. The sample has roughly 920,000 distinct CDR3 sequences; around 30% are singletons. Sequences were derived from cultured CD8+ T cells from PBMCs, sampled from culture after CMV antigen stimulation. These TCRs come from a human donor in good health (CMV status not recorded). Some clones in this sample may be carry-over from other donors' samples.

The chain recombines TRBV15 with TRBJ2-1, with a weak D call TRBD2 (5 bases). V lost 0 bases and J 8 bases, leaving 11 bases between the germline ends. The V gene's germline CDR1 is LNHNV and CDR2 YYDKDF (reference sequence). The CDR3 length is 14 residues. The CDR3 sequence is CATSRDRRTDEQFF. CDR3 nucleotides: TGTGCCACCAGCAGAGATAGGAGGACGGATGAGCAGTTCTTC.

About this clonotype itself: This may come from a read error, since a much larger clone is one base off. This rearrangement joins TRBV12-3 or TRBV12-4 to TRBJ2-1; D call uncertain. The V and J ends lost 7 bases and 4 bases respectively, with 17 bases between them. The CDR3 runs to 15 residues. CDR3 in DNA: TGTGCCAGCACCCCAGTGGGCCAAGGGTACAATGAGCAGTTCTTC. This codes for CASTPVGQGYNEQFF.

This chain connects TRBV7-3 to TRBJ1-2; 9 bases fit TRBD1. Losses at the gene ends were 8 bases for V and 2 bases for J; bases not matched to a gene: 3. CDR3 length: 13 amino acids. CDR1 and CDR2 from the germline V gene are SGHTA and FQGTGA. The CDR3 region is CASGTGGNYGYTF. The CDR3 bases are TGTGCCAGCGGTACAGGGGGCAACTATGGCTACACCTTC.

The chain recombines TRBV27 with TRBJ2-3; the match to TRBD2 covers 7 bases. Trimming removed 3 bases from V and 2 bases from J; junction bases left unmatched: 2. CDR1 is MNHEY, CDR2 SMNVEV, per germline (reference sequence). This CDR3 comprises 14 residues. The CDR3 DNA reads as TGTGCCAGCAGTTTCGGGGGGATCACAGATACGCAGTATTTT. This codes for CASSFGGITDTQYF.

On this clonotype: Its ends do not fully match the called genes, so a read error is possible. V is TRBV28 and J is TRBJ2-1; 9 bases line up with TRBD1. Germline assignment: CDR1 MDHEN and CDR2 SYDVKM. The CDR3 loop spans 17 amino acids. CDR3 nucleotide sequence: TGTGCCAGCAGTTCCCCGAAGACAGGGGGGCTCTACAATGAGCAGTTCTTT. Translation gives CASSSPKTGGLYNEQFF.

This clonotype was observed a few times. CDR3 in DNA: TGTGCCAGCCTGGGGCAACAGGGGAGCGAGCAGTACTTC. It specifies CASLGQQGSEQYF. The chain couples TRBV2 to TRBJ2-7; 7 bases line up with TRBD1. V lost 8 bases and J lost 6; bases outside the gene matches: 10. Germline V gene sequence: CDR1 SNHLY, CDR2 FYNNEI. CDR3 size: 13 residues. Full variable domain (outside the CDR3, taken from reference TRBV2 and TRBJ2-7): EPEVTQTPSHQVTQMGQEVILRCVPISNHLYFYWYRQILGQKVEFLVSFYNNEISEKSEIFDDQFSVERPDGSNFTLKIRSTKLEDSAMYFCASLGQQGSEQYFGPGTRLTVT.

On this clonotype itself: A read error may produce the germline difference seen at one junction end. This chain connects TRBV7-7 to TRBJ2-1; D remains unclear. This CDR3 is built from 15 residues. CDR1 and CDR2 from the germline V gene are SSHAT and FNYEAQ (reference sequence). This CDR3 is CASSASPSSYNEQFF. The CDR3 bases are TGTGCTAGCAGCGCCAGTCCCAGCTCCTACAATGAGCAGTTCTTC.